The following is a T cell receptor (beta chain) sequence with its context. This sample is drawn from a study of low-dose radiotherapy and immunotherapy resistance in tumors. The presence of advanced solid tumors lacking tumor-infiltrating lymphocytes characterized eligible patients. Looked up from germline, CDR1 is SQVTM and CDR2 is ANQGSEA. The CDR3 loop spans 13 amino acids. The V and J ends lost 4 bases and 1 base respectively, with 10 bases between them. Gene-specific TRAV and TRBV primers were used for first-strand cDNA, covering alpha and beta chains. Over roughly 20 PCR cycles, TCRs were amplified from a constant-region primer and V-primer adapter. In TCRdb, the reads were re-called with MiXCR into one record per CDR3 protein. This sample has about 17,000 distinct CDR3 sequences, with around two thirds found just once.

This receptor was identified in a human donor with advanced metastatic prostate, ovarian, gallbladder or colorectal cancer (not recorded which). This table probably holds off-target reads from a library built for another chain. The gene calls are TRBV29-1 and TRBJ1-1; D gene uncertain. CDR3 loop: CSVGQAENTEAFF. DNA of the CDR3: TGCAGCGTTGGGCAGGCCGAGAACACTGAAGCTTTCTTT. Variable domain in full (rest from reference TRBV29-1 and TRBJ1-1): SAVISQKPSRDICQRGTSLTIQCQVDSQVTMMFWYRQQPGQSLTLIATANQGSEATYESGFVIDKFPISRPNLTFSTLTVSNMSPEDSSIYLCSVGQAENTEAFFGQGTRLTVV.